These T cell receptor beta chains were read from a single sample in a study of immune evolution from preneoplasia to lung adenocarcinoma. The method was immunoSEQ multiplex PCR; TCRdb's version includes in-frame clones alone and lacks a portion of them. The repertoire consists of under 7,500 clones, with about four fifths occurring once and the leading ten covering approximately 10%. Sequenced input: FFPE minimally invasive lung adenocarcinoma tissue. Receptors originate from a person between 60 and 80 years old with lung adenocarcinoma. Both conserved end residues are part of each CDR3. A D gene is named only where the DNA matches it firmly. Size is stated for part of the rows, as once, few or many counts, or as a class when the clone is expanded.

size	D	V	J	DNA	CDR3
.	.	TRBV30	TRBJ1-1	TGTGCCTGGAGTGAGGAGGAGGCCAGGGAAGCTTTCTTT	CAWSEEEAREAFF
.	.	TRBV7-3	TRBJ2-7	TGTGCCAGCAGCTACGAGCAGTACTTC	CASSYEQYF
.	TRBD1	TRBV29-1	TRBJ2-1	TGCAGCGTTGCCCTCTTCGGGACAGGGTACAATGAGCAGTTCTTC	CSVALFGTGYNEQFF
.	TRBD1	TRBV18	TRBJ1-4	TGTGCCAGCTCACTCGGACAGGGGGGTAATGAAAAACTGTTTTTT	CASSLGQGGNEKLFF
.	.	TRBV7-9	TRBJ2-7	TGTGCCAGCAGCTTTCCGGGTACCTACGAGCAGTACTTC	CASSFPGTYEQYF
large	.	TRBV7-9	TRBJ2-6	TGTGCCAGCACCCCGAGGGGGGGCCCTGGGGCCAACGTCCTGACTTTC	CASTPRGGPGANVLTF
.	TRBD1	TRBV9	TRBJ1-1	TGTGCCAGCAGCGTAGGCACAGGGGTTTTGGGCACTGAAGCTTTCTTT	CASSVGTGVLGTEAFF
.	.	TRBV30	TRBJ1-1	TGTGCCTGGGGGGGGATGAACACTGAAGCTTTCTTT	CAWGGMNTEAFF
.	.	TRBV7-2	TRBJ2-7	TGTGCCAGCAGCTTAGAGCTAAACTACGAGCAGTACTTC	CASSLELNYEQYF
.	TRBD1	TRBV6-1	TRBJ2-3	TGTGCCAGCAGCACAGACAGGGGGGTCACAGATACGCAGTATTTT	CASSTDRGVTDTQYF
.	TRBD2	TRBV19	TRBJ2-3	TGTGCCAGTAGTATAGAAGGGACTAGTAGTACAGATACGCAGTATTTT	CASSIEGTSSTDTQYF
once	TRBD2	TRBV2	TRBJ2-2	TGTGCCAGCTTCGGGACTAGCAGGAACACCGGGGAGCTGTTTTTT	CASFGTSRNTGELFF
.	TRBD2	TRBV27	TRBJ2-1	TGTGCCAGCATACCAACCGGGACTACATCCTACAATGAGCAGTTCTTC	CASIPTGTTSYNEQFF
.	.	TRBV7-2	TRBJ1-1	TGTGCCAGCAGCTTAGGTAGGGGGAACACTGAAGCTTTCTTT	CASSLGRGNTEAFF
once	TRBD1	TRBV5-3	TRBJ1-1	TGTGCCAGAACCGGGACAGTGGTGAAAGCTTTCTTT	CARTGTVVKAFF
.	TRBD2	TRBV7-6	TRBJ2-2	TGTGCCAGCAGCTTAAGCCCTGACAATGCGGGGGGGCTGTTTTTT	CASSLSPDNAGGLFF
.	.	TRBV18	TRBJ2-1	TGTGCCAGCTCACCACTTAGTGTGTCGGTATACAATGAGCAGTTCTTC	CASSPLSVSVYNEQFF
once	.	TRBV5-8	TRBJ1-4	TGTGCCAGCAGCTTGGGCGGTTATGAAAAACTGTTTTTT	CASSLGGYEKLFF
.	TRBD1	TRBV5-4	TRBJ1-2	TGTGCCAGCAGCCGACCAGGGACAGATGGCTACACCTTC	CASSRPGTDGYTF
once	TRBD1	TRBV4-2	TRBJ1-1	TGTGCCAGCAGCCAGGAGGACAGGGCGAACACTGAAGCTTTCTTT	CASSQEDRANTEAFF
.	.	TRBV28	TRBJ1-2	TGTGCCAGCAGTTCCTTACGCGGCTACACCTTC	CASSSLRGYTF
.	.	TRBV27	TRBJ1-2	TGTGTCCAAGCTTGGTATGGCTACACCTTC	CVQAWYGYTF
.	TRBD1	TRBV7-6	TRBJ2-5	TGTGCCAGCAGCTTAGAGACAGGGGGTGGCCAAGAGACCCAGTACTTC	CASSLETGGGQETQYF
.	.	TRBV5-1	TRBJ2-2	TGCGCCAGCAGCTTACGCGAGGGAGGAATAACCGGGGAGCTGTTTTTT	CASSLREGGITGELFF
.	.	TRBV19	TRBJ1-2	TGTGCCAGCCGCCTTGGGGGAAAAGACTATGGCTACACCTTC	CASRLGGKDYGYTF
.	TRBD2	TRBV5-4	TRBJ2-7	TGTGCCAGCAGCTTGGGGGCGGGAGGGCCCTCTTCCGAGCAGTACTTC	CASSLGAGGPSSEQYF
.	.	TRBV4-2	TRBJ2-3	TGTGCCAGCAGCCAAGGACTAGGGGCGGCCACAGATACGCAGTATTTT	CASSQGLGAATDTQYF
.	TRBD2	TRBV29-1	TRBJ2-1	TGCAGCGTGGGCGCAGCGGGGCCGGGGACCAATGAGCAGTTCTTC	CSVGAAGPGTNEQFF
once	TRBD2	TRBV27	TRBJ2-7	TGTGCCAGCAGACCCCGTCTAGCGGGAGGGGTTGAGCAGTACTTC	CASRPRLAGGVEQYF